Listed below are T cell receptor beta chains from one sample, sequenced in a study of blood T cell repertoires in COVID-19. Profiling relied on immunoSEQ multiplex PCR, and the TCRdb table lists in-frame clones only, not all of them. The sample shows 150,000 to 200,000 clones, about 87% of them seen only once. The sequenced sample consisted of peripheral blood. All receptors come from a man aged 55 to 69 with acute or convalescent COVID-19. The CDR3 runs from the conserved cysteine through the conserved F or W. D genes are given only for firm matches. Expanded clones get a size class; other rows say once, few or many, or leave the size out.

>TRBJ1-3|TRBV29-1|TRBD1|once
CSVGGGRESGNTIYF
TGCAGCGTTGGAGGGGGCAGGGAATCTGGAAACACCATATATTTT
>TRBJ2-3|TRBV19|TRBD2|.
CASSVHPSGSRLFTDTQYF
TGTGCCAGTAGTGTCCACCCTAGCGGGAGCCGGCTTTTCACAGATACGCAGTATTTT
>TRBJ1-1|TRBV6-6|.|.
CATQGGDTEAFF
TGTGCCACCCAGGGAGGGGACACTGAAGCTTTCTTT
>TRBJ2-3|TRBV13|.|.
CASSLGVTDTQYF
TGTGCCAGCAGCTTAGGCGTCACAGATACGCAGTATTTT
>TRBJ2-6|TRBV10-3|TRBD1|.
CAISDSRTGGAGANVLTF
TGTGCCATCAGTGACTCCCGGACAGGGGGAGCTGGGGCCAACGTCCTGACTTTC
>TRBJ2-2|TRBV7-8|TRBD1|.
CASSLSGQGGGGELFF
TGTGCCAGCAGCTTATCCGGACAGGGCGGCGGCGGGGAGCTGTTTTTT
>TRBJ2-5|TRBV25-1|.|.
CASSETEGEETQYF
TGTGCCAGCAGTGAGACAGAGGGGGAAGAGACCCAGTACTTC
>TRBJ2-5|TRBV19|.|few
CASSIVWGSGETQYF
TGTGCCAGTAGTATAGTTTGGGGTAGCGGTGAGACCCAGTACTTC
>TRBJ1-1|TRBV5-1|TRBD1|.
CASSLGQGGRLNTEAFF
TGCGCCAGCAGCTTGGGACAGGGGGGCCGTCTGAACACTGAAGCTTTCTTT
>TRBJ1-1|TRBV3-1/TRBV3-2|.|.
CASSHTGSMNTEAFF
TGTGCCAGCAGCCATACAGGGTCCATGAACACTGAAGCTTTCTTT
>TRBJ2-3|TRBV7-3|TRBD2|few
CASSLLPRGGSTDTQYF
TGTGCCAGCAGCTTACTTCCCCGGGGGGGAAGCACAGATACGCAGTATTTT
>TRBJ2-1|TRBV18|TRBD2|.
CASSPPGGGDEQFF
TGTGCCAGCTCACCACCGGGCGGGGGGGATGAGCAGTTCTTC
>TRBJ1-1|TRBV7-2|.|.
CASSRVRGANTEAFF
TGTGCCAGCAGCCGGGTACGGGGGGCGAACACTGAAGCTTTCTTT
>TRBJ1-5|TRBV20-1|.|once
CSASSGNQPQHF
TGCAGTGCTAGTTCGGGGAATCAGCCCCAGCATTTT
>TRBJ1-2|TRBV11-2|.|.
CASRSRAYGYTF
TGTGCCAGCAGGAGCAGGGCCTATGGCTACACCTTC
>TRBJ2-2|TRBV6-5|TRBD1|few
CASSKPRDRGLFF
TGTGCCAGCAGTAAACCCCGGGACAGGGGGCTGTTTTTT
>TRBJ2-7|TRBV12-3/TRBV12-4|.|.
CASSFSGNEQYF
TGTGCCAGCAGTTTCTCAGGGAACGAGCAGTACTTC
>TRBJ1-1|TRBV5-1|.|.
CASSLLSSGNTEAFF
TGCGCCAGCAGCTTGTTGTCGTCGGGGAACACTGAAGCTTTCTTT
>TRBJ1-2|TRBV14|TRBD1|.
CASSRLGTAYGYTF
TGTGCCAGCAGCCGCCTAGGGACAGCCTATGGCTACACCTTC
>TRBJ2-3|TRBV5-6|TRBD2|.
CASRLAGARTDTQYF
TGTGCCAGCAGATTAGCGGGAGCGCGCACAGATACGCAGTATTTT
>TRBJ1-5|TRBV27|.|.
CASSRRLAGRVHQPQHF
TGTGCCAGCAGCCGGCGGCTGGCTGGCAGGGTCCACCAGCCCCAGCATTTT
>TRBJ1-4|TRBV18|.|.
CASSPGEGKLFF
TGTGCCAGCTCACCAGGGGAGGGAAAACTGTTTTTT
>TRBJ2-1|TRBV9|.|.
CASSPGLYNEQFF
TGTGCCAGCAGCCCGGGACTTTACAATGAGCAGTTCTTC
>TRBJ2-1|TRBV19|.|.
CASSPDTYNEQFF
TGTGCCAGTAGTCCCGACACTTACAATGAGCAGTTCTTC
>TRBJ1-5|TRBV19|TRBD1|.
CASSDLGTGHSNQPQHF
TGTGCCAGTAGCGACCTCGGGACAGGGCATAGCAATCAGCCCCAGCATTTT
>TRBJ2-1|TRBV24-1|TRBD1|.
CATSDPPGQGENNEQFF
TGTGCCACCAGTGACCCCCCCGGACAGGGAGAGAACAATGAGCAGTTCTTC
>TRBJ2-1|TRBV7-8|TRBD2|.
CASSSGLAGDNEQFF
TGTGCCAGCAGCTCGGGACTAGCGGGAGATAATGAGCAGTTCTTC
>TRBJ1-2|TRBV7-9|TRBD1|.
CASSLEPGQRITF
TGTGCCAGCAGCTTGGAGCCGGGACAGCGTATCACCTTC
>TRBJ2-2|TRBV30|TRBD2|.
CAWSPGLAGGNTGELFF
TGTGCCTGGAGCCCGGGACTAGCGGGGGGGAACACCGGGGAGCTGTTTTTT
>TRBJ2-7|TRBV11-3|.|.
CASSPTGFDEQYF
TGTGCCAGCAGCCCAACAGGGTTCGACGAGCAGTACTTC
>TRBJ2-3|TRBV5-1|.|.
CASSLGQTDTQYF
TGCGCCAGCAGCTTGGGACAGACAGATACGCAGTATTTT
>TRBJ2-7|TRBV24-1|.|once
CATSGGGSIYEQYF
TGTGCCACCAGTGGAGGGGGTAGTATCTACGAGCAGTACTTC
>TRBJ2-1|TRBV12-3/TRBV12-4|.|.
CASNLWENEQFF
TGTGCCAGCAACTTGTGGGAGAATGAGCAGTTCTTC
>TRBJ2-2|TRBV19|TRBD1|.
CASSKGQGSYTGELFF
TGTGCCAGTAGTAAAGGACAGGGGTCGTACACCGGGGAGCTGTTTTTT
>TRBJ1-2|TRBV9|.|.
CASSPEGIYGYTF
TGTGCCAGCAGCCCCGAGGGAATTTATGGCTACACCTTC
>TRBJ2-2|TRBV12-5|TRBD1|.
CASGKGTGETGELFF
TGTGCTAGTGGTAAAGGGACAGGGGAGACCGGGGAGCTGTTTTTT
>TRBJ2-3|TRBV3-1/TRBV3-2|.|.
CASSLGTGNDGTQYF
TGTGCCAGCAGCCTCGGGACTGGGAACGATGGGACGCAGTATTTT
>TRBJ2-5|TRBV29-1|TRBD2|.
CSVDKRGGLETQYF
TGCAGCGTTGACAAGCGGGGGGGCCTGGAGACCCAGTACTTC